Below, 17 T cell receptor beta chains from the same sample are listed, as sequenced in a study of graft-versus-host responses after intestinal transplantation. Produced via immunoSEQ multiplex PCR; TCRdb's table is partial and in-frame only. Altogether about 130,000 clones are present, around nine tenths being singletons, with the ten largest covering roughly 0.15%. No antigen is known for these receptors. Sample: unstimulated CD4+ T cells sorted from spleen or lymph node cells, taken before intestinal transplant. These receptors were collected from a human donor who received an intestinal transplant.

The J gene is TRBJ1-1, the V gene TRBV5-4, with 10 bases fitting TRBD1. V lost 4 bases and J lost 1; bases outside the gene matches: 1. The CDR3 spans 14 residues. Germline V gene data show CDR1 as SGHNT and CDR2 as YYREEE (reference sequence). In DNA, the CDR3 is TGTGCCAGCAGCCGACAGGGGGCGAACACTGAAGCTTTCTTT. Translating gives CASSRQGANTEAFF.

A single count supports this clone. J is TRBJ1-4 and V is TRBV19; D remains unclear. Germline CDR1 and CDR2: LNHDA and SQIVND (reference sequence). Trimming pared 5 bases from V and 5 bases from J, leaving 12 bases between. There are 14 residues in the CDR3. This CDR3 reads CASSQQWQNEKLFF. CDR3 bases: TGTGCCAGTAGTCAACAGTGGCAGAATGAAAAACTGTTTTTT.

This chain joins TRBV7-9 and TRBJ1-2, with 9 bases that match TRBD1. Germline CDR1 SEHNR, CDR2 FQNEAQ (reference sequence). J gave up 2 bases and V 4 bases, and 8 bases lay outside the gene matches. The CDR3 totals 16 residues. The CDR3 DNA sequence: TGTGCCAGCAGCTCGCCCCTACAGGGGGCCAACTATGGCTACACCTTC. Its translation: CASSSPLQGANYGYTF. Together with reference TRBV7-9 and TRBJ1-2, the CDR3 gives the full variable domain: DTGVSQNPRHKITKRGQNVTFRCDPISEHNRLYWYRQTLGQGPEFLTYFQNEAQLEKSRLLSDRFSAERPKGSFSTLEIQRTEQGDSAMYLCASSSPLQGANYGYTFGSGTRLTVV.

The V and J genes are TRBV2 and TRBJ1-3; perhaps TRBD1 as D (5 bases). This CDR3 region has 16 residues. The germline V gene has CDR1 SNHLY and CDR2 FYNNEI. The V end lost 3 bases, the J end lost 0 bases, and 12 bases lay between the germline ends. The CDR3 region has the DNA TGTGCCAGCAGTGAGCAGGGCCCTACCTCTGGAAACACCATATATTTT. Protein: CASSEQGPTSGNTIYF.

The rearrangement uses TRBV7-2 and TRBJ2-3; the match to TRBD2 covers 7 bases. CDR1 and CDR2 from the germline V gene are SGHTA and FQGNSA. The trim removed 6 bases at V and 4 bases at J, leaving 7 bases unmatched. The CDR3 totals 14 residues. CDR3 sequence: CASRARLAADTQYF. The CDR3 bases are TGTGCCAGCAGGGCTCGACTAGCCGCAGATACGCAGTATTTT.

This chain joins TRBV7-9 and TRBJ2-1; 8 nucleotides line up with TRBD2. Per the germline V gene, CDR1 is SEHNR and CDR2 is FQNEAQ (reference sequence). This CDR3 comprises 16 residues. With V trimmed by 5 bases and J by 7 bases, 13 bases remained unmatched. The CDR3 DNA is TGTGCCAGCAGCACCGGGGGGGGCACGCGTGGAAATGAGCAGTTCTTC. Residues: CASSTGGGTRGNEQFF.

DNA for the CDR3: TGCGCCAGCAGACCCGGGACTTTGGGCGAAAAACTGTTTTTT. It encodes CASRPGTLGEKLFF. The V and J genes are TRBV23-1 and TRBJ1-4; TRBD1 is a possible D gene (5 bases). TRBV23-1 is an open reading frame whose function is uncertain. Trimming pared 6 bases from V and 8 bases from J, leaving 16 bases between. This CDR3 region has 14 residues.

The J gene is TRBJ1-6, the V gene TRBV27; 7 bases fit TRBD1. The CDR3 has 13 amino acids. V lost 8 bases to trimming and J lost 8 bases; unmatched junction nucleotides: 6. Germline values: CDR1 MNHEY, CDR2 SMNVEV (reference sequence). The CDR3 coding sequence is TGTGCCAGCTCGGACAGGTGGGATTCACCCCTCCACTTT. Its translation is CASSDRWDSPLHF.

This chain joins TRBV15 and TRBJ2-5; a possible D gene is TRBD2 (7 bases). Germline CDR1 is LNHNV and CDR2 is YYDKDF (reference sequence). The CDR3 sequence is 15 residues long. Trimming took off 0 bases at V and 5 bases at J, with 13 bases between the two ends. The CDR3 DNA is TGTGCCACCAGCAGAGATGGGGGGGCCCGGGAGACCCAGTACTTC. Its protein is CATSRDGGARETQYF.

The chain couples TRBV10-3 to TRBJ2-1; 8 positions agree with TRBD1. The germline V gene encodes CDR1 ENHRY and CDR2 SYGVKD. V gave up 3 bases and J gave up 4 bases; unmatched junction bases: 8. This CDR3 comprises 16 residues. The CDR3 sequence: CAISDLGTGPYNEQFF. Here the CDR3 DNA reads TGTGCCATCAGTGACCTCGGGACAGGACCTTACAATGAGCAGTTCTTC.

This clone was found once. The chain carries TRBV5-4 and TRBJ2-5, with TRBD2 matching over 14 bases. CDR1 and CDR2 (germline): SGHNT, YYREEE (reference sequence). Trimming at V came to 3 bases and at J to 4 bases, leaving 5 bases not matched to a gene. The CDR3 totals 16 residues. The CDR3 loop is CASSYGLAGGLETQYF. The CDR3 region has the DNA TGTGCCAGCAGCTACGGACTAGCGGGGGGTCTAGAGACCCAGTACTTC.

A word on this clone: A read error may account for a junction end that differs from germline. This chain uses TRBV15 with TRBJ1-2; no clear D gene. CDR3 length: 13 residues. The V gene's germline CDR1 is LNHNV and CDR2 YYDKDF (reference sequence). The DNA of the CDR3 is TGTGCCACCAGCAGAGACTACAACTTTGGCTACACCTTC. It specifies CATSRDYNFGYTF.

This chain uses TRBV7-9 with TRBJ2-5; 10 bases line up with TRBD2. The CDR3 is 17 amino acids. Germline V gene lookup returns CDR1 SEHNR and CDR2 FQNEAQ (reference sequence). Losses at the gene ends were 4 bases for V and 4 bases for J; bases not matched to a gene: 12. CDR3 in amino acids: CASSSGLARTRGETQYF. The DNA of the CDR3 is TGTGCCAGCAGCTCGGGACTAGCGAGGACTAGGGGAGAGACCCAGTACTTC. The full variable domain, rest sourced from reference TRBV7-9 and TRBJ2-5, is DTGVSQNPRHKITKRGQNVTFRCDPISEHNRLYWYRQTLGQGPEFLTYFQNEAQLEKSRLLSDRFSAERPKGSFSTLEIQRTEQGDSAMYLCASSSGLARTRGETQYFGPGTRLLVL.

This rearrangement joins TRBV4-2 to TRBJ1-1, with unresolved D. From germline, CDR1 is LGHNA and CDR2 YNFKEQ. With 1 base removed from V and 6 bases from J, the gap between germline ends came to 12 bases. The length of the CDR3 is 14 residues. The CDR3 spells CASSQAFRSPEAFF. The CDR3 region has the DNA TGTGCCAGCAGCCAAGCCTTTAGGAGCCCTGAAGCTTTCTTT.

The genes are TRBV12-5 and TRBJ2-7, with D possibly matching TRBD2 (5 bases). Germline V gene sequence: CDR1 LGHNT, CDR2 FRNRAP. V dropped 7 bases and J dropped 4 bases, with 8 bases sitting between them. There are 11 residues in the CDR3. This chain's CDR3 is CASARDYEQYF. In DNA form, the CDR3 reads TGTGCTAGTGCCCGGGATTACGAGCAGTACTTC.

The genes are TRBV5-5 and TRBJ2-5, with 9 bases that match TRBD2. The CDR3 runs to 16 residues. V shed 7 bases, J shed 4 bases, and the junction held 14 bases outside the gene matches. Germline V gives CDR1 SGHKS, CDR2 YYEKEE (reference sequence). The CDR3 bases are TGTGCCAGCGAACGCCCGGGACTAGCAACTGGAGAGACCCAGTACTTC. This codes for CASERPGLATGETQYF.

This chain joins TRBV13 and TRBJ2-2; D is undetermined. The CDR3 is 13 amino acids. CDR1 PRHDT and CDR2 FYEKMQ come from the germline V gene (reference sequence). Trimming pared 4 bases from V and 8 bases from J, leaving 11 bases between. The CDR3 coding sequence is TGTGCCAGCAGCTCAGTCGAAACAGGGGAGCTGTTTTTT. Encoded protein: CASSSVETGELFF.